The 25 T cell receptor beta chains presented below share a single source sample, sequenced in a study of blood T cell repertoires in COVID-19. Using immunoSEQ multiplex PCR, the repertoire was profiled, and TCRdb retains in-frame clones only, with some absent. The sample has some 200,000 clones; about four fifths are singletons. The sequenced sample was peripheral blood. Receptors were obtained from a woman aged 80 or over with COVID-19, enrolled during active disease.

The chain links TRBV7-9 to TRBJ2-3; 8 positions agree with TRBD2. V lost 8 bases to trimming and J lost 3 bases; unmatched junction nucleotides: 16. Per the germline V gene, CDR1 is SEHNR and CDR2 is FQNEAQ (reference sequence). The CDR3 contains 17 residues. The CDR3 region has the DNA TGTGCCAGCGCCTTCCCCTGGGCGGGAGGACTGACAGATACGCAGTATTTT. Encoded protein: CASAFPWAGGLTDTQYF.

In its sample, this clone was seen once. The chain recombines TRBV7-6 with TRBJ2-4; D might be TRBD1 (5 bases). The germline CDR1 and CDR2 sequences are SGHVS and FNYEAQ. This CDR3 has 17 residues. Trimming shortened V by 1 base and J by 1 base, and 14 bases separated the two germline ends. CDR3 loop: CASSLDTGLEAKNIQYF. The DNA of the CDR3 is TGTGCCAGCAGCTTAGACACAGGCCTTGAGGCCAAAAACATTCAGTACTTC.

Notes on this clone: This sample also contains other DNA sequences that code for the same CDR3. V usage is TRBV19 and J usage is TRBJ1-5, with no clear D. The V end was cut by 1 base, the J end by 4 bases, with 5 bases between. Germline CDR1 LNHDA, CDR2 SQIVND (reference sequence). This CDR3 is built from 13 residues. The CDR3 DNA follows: TGTGCCAGTAGTATAGGCGGGAATCAGCCCCAGCATTTT. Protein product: CASSIGGNQPQHF.

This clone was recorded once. Here the CDR3 DNA reads TGTGCCAGTAGTATATGGCAGGGAATCCCCATCCGAGACATTCAGTACTTC. Protein: CASSIWQGIPIRDIQYF. This rearrangement joins TRBV19 to TRBJ2-4, with D possibly being TRBD1 (5 bases). With 2 bases removed from V and 8 bases from J, the gap between germline ends came to 22 bases. CDR1 and CDR2 (germline): LNHDA, SQIVND (reference sequence). The CDR3 is 17 residues long.

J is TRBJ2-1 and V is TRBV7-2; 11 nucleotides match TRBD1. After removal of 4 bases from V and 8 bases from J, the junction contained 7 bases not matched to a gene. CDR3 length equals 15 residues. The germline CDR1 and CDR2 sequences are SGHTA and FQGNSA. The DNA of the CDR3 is TGTGCCAGCAGCTCCAGGTGGACAGGGGGCCATGAGCAGTTCTTC. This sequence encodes CASSSRWTGGHEQFF.

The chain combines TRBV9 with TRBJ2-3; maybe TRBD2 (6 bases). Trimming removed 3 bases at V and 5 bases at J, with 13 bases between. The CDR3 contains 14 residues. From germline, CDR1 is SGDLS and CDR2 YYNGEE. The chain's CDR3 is CASSEAGRRDTQYF. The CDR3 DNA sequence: TGTGCCAGCAGCGAGGCGGGACGCAGAGATACGCAGTATTTT.

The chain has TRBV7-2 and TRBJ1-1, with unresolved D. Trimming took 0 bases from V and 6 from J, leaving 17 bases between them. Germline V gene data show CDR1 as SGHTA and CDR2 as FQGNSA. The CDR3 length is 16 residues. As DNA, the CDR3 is TGTGCCAGCAGCTTAGCCAGCGGCAGGTTCGGGCCTGAAGCTTTCTTT. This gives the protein CASSLASGRFGPEAFF. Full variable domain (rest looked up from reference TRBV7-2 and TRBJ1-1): GAGVSQSPSNKVTEKGKDVELRCDPISGHTALYWYRQSLGQGLEFLIYFQGNSAPDKSGLPSDRFSAERTGGSVSTLTIQRTQQEDSAVYLCASSLASGRFGPEAFFGQGTRLTVV.

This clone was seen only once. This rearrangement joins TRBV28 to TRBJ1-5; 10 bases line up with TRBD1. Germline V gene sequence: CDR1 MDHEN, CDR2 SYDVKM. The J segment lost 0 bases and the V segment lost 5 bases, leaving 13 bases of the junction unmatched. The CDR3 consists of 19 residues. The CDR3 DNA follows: TGTGCCAGCAGTACTTCCCGGGACAGGGGCTTCTATAGCAATCAGCCCCAGCATTTT. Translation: CASSTSRDRGFYSNQPQHF.

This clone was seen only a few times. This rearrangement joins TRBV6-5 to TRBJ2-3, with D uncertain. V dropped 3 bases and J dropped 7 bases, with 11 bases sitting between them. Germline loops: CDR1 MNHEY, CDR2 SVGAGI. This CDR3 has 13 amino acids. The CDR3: CASSYSGKNTQYF. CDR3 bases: TGTGCCAGCAGTTATTCGGGTAAAAATACGCAGTATTTT.

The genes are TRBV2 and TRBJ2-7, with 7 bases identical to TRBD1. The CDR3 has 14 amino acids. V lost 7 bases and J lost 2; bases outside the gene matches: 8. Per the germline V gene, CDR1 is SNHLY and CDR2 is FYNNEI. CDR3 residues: CASNLDRTPYEQYF. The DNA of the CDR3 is TGTGCCAGCAACCTGGACAGGACCCCCTACGAGCAGTACTTC.

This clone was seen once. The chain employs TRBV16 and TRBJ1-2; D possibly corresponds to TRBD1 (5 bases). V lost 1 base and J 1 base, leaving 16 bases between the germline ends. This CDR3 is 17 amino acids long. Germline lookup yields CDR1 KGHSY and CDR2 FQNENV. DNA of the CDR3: TGTGCCAGCAGCCAATGGAGGGTCGGACAAGGTAACTATGGCTACACCTTC. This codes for CASSQWRVGQGNYGYTF.

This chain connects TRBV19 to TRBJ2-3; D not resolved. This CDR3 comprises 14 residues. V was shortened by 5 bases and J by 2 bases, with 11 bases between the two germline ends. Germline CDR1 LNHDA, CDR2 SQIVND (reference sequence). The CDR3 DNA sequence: TGTGCCAGTAGTTCTTCCCTTTTCACAGATACGCAGTATTTT. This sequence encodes CASSSSLFTDTQYF.

CDR3 DNA sequence: TGCGCCAGCAGCCAAGTAGTGTCCGCCGGGACAGGGAACACTGAAGCTTTCTTT. This gives the protein CASSQVVSAGTGNTEAFF. This sequence joins TRBV4-3 and TRBJ1-1, with 8 bases fitting TRBD1. The length of the CDR3 is 18 residues. The junction had 11 bases not matched to a gene; V was cut back by 1 base and J by 1 base. Germline CDR1 and CDR2: LGHNA and YSLEER.

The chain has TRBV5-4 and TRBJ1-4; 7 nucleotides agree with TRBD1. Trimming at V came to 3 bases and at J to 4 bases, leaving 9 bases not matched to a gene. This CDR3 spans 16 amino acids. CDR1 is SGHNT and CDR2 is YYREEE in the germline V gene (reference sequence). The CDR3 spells CASSSTQGLDNEKLFF. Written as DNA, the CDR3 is TGTGCCAGCAGCTCCACACAGGGGTTAGATAATGAAAAACTGTTTTTT.

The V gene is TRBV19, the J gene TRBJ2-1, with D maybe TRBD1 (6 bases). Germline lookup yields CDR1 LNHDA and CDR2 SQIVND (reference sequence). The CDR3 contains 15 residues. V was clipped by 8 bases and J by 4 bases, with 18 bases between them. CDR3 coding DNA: TGTGCCAGTGGGGGCACCAACCAACTGTACAATGAGCAGTTCTTC. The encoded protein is CASGGTNQLYNEQFF.

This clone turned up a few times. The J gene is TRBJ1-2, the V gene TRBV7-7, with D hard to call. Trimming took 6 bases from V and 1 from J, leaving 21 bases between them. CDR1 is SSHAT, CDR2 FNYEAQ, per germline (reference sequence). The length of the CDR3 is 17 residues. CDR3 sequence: CASRSPHDRTNNYGYTF. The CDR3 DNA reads TGTGCCAGCAGGAGTCCCCACGACCGGACTAATAACTATGGCTACACCTTC.

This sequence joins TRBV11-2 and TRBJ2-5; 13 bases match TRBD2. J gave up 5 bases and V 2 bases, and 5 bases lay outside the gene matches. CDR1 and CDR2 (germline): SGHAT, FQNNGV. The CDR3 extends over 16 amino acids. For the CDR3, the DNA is TGTGCCAGCAGCTTAACGACTAGCGGGAGGTCGGAGACCCAGTACTTC. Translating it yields CASSLTTSGRSETQYF.

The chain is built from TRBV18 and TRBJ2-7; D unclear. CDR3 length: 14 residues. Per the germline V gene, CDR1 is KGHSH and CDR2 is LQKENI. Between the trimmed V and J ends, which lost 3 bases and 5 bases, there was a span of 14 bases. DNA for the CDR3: TGTGCCAGCTCACCCTCGATCACTTCGGACGAGCAGTACTTC. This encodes CASSPSITSDEQYF.

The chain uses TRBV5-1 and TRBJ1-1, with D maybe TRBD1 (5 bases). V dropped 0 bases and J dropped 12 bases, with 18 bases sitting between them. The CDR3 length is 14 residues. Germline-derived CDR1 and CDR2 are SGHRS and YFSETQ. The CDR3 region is CASSLDRTHYGTFF. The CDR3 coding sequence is TGCGCCAGCAGCTTGGACAGGACACACTATGGTACTTTCTTT.

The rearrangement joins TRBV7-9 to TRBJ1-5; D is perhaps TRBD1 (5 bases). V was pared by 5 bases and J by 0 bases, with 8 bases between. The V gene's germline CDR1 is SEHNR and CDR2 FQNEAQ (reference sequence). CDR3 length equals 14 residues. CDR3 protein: CASSGHYSNQPQHF. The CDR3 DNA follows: TGTGCCAGCAGCGGACATTATAGCAATCAGCCCCAGCATTTT.

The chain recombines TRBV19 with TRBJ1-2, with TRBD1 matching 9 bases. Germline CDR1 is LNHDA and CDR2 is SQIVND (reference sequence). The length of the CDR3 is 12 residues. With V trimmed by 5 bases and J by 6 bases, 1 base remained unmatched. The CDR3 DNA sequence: TGTGCCAGTAGTGGGACAGGGAATGGCTACACCTTC. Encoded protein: CASSGTGNGYTF.

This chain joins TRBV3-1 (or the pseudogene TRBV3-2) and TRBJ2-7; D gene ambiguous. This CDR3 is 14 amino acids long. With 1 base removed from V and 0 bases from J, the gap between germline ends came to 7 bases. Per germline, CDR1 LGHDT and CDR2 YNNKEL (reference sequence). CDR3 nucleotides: TGTGCCAGCAGCCAAGGAACATACTCCTACGAGCAGTACTTC. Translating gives CASSQGTYSYEQYF.

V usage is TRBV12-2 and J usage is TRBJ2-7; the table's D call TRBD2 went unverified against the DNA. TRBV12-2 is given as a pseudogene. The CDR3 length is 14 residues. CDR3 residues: CARASGGFSYEQYF. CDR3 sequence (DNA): TGTGCAAGGGCTAGCGGGGGTTTCTCCTACGAGCAGTACTTC.

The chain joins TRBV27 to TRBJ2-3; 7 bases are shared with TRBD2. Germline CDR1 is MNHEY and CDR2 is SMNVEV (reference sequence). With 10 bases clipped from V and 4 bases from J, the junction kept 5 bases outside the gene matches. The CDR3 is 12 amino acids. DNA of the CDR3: TGTGCCACCTTGGGGGGGGCAGATACGCAGTATTTT. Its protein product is CATLGGADTQYF.

The CDR3: CASSLGVPPSGNTIYF. CDR3 DNA sequence: TGCGCCAGCAGCTTAGGGGTACCTCCCTCTGGAAACACCATATATTTT. The gene calls are TRBV5-1 and TRBJ1-3; D may be TRBD1 (5 bases). Deletions cut 2 bases from V and 0 bases from J, with 12 bases between. This CDR3 is 16 amino acids long. The germline gives CDR1 SGHRS, CDR2 YFSETQ.